Below are 15 T cell receptor beta chains sequenced from a single sample in a study of a mutant IDH1 vaccine in newly diagnosed glioma (dated by TCRdb to the early 2020s). The time point tag for this specimen amounts to: week 23, last vaccination. Each vaccine dose was 300 ug of a 20-mer mutant IDH1 peptide in Montanide, given subcutaneously with topical imiquimod. Library prep was done by the immunoSEQ multiplex PCR assay. TCRdb retrieved this table from immuneACCESS and kept in-frame rearrangements only. Not all clones are present; in checked studies, unresolved V genes account for under half, and no reason is known for the remainder. A total of fewer than 45,000 clones appear in this sample, less than 95% of them only once. The ten largest account for 3% to 4.5% of the sample. Their antigens remain unidentified. Sequenced here: PBMCs, sampled from a glioma patient whose treatment included an IDH1 peptide vaccine. The receptors originated from a man aged 50-59 years with glioma.

This chain uses TRBV28 with TRBJ2-3; 8 nucleotides match TRBD2. The CDR3 contains 18 residues. Unmatched junction bases numbered 17, after V lost 7 bases and J lost 2 bases. Germline CDR1 reads MDHEN; CDR2 reads SYDVKM. The CDR3 region is CASKPSGGRRGYTDTQYF. The CDR3 nucleotides read TGTGCCAGCAAGCCCAGCGGGGGCCGCCGGGGGTACACAGATACGCAGTATTTT.

V gene TRBV4-3 combines with J gene TRBJ1-2, with D unclear. CDR1 is LGHNA and CDR2 is YSLEER in the germline V gene. Deletions cut 0 bases from V and 2 bases from J, with 7 bases between. The CDR3 extends over 14 amino acids. The CDR3 is CASSQDRSNYGYTF. The CDR3 nucleotides read TGCGCCAGCAGCCAAGACAGGTCGAACTATGGCTACACCTTC.

The chain has TRBV4-3 and TRBJ2-7; maybe TRBD1 (6 bases). V was clipped by 2 bases and J by 3 bases, with 14 bases between them. This CDR3 comprises 15 residues. Germline CDR1 and CDR2: LGHNA and YSLEER. CDR3: CASSQLYGQSYEQYF. CDR3 DNA: TGCGCCAGCAGCCAACTTTACGGACAGAGCTACGAGCAGTACTTC.

This rearrangement joins TRBV29-1 to TRBJ2-2; no clear D. Trimming pared 6 bases from V and 5 bases from J, leaving 10 bases between. Germline V gene sequence: CDR1 SQVTM, CDR2 ANQGSEA. The CDR3 totals 12 residues. The DNA of the CDR3 is TGCAGCGTCCTACAAGGGACCGGGGAGCTGTTTTTT. Amino acids: CSVLQGTGELFF.

The chain employs TRBV30 and TRBJ2-1; possibly TRBD1 or TRBD2 for D (5 bases each). The CDR3 is 12 residues long. Germline V gene data show CDR1 as GTSNPN and CDR2 as SVGIG (reference sequence). V was trimmed by 3 bases and J by 15 bases, leaving 18 bases between them. As DNA, the CDR3 is TGTGCCTGGAGCCCCATGGGGACGGCGGCGTTCTTC. Encoded protein: CAWSPMGTAAFF.

The rearrangement joins TRBV19 to TRBJ2-1; D remains ambiguous. CDR1 and CDR2 (germline): LNHDA, SQIVND (reference sequence). The CDR3 loop spans 12 amino acids. Trimming took off 7 bases at V and 3 bases at J, with 7 bases between the two ends. The CDR3 loop is CASTSFYNEQFF. For the CDR3, the DNA is TGTGCCAGTACCAGCTTCTACAATGAGCAGTTCTTC.

The chain has TRBV6-5 and TRBJ2-7; D is tentatively TRBD1 or TRBD2 (6 bases each). Germline V lookup: CDR1 MNHEY, CDR2 SVGAGI. The CDR3 is made up of 16 amino acids. V was clipped by 2 bases and J by 4 bases, with 18 bases between them. The CDR3 loop reads CASSYRNSPGAYEQYF. The DNA of the CDR3 is TGTGCCAGCAGTTACCGGAACTCGCCGGGGGCGTACGAGCAGTACTTC.

The genes are TRBV4-1 and TRBJ2-7; unclear D gene. Trimming shortened V by 2 bases and J by 0 bases, and 11 bases separated the two germline ends. The germline V gene encodes CDR1 MGHRA and CDR2 YSYEKL. CDR3 length: 15 residues. Written as DNA, the CDR3 is TGCGCCAGCAGCCAACCTAGGGCGAGCTCCTACGAGCAGTACTTC. Protein: CASSQPRASSYEQYF.

The rearrangement uses TRBV7-3 and TRBJ1-4, with 7 positions matching TRBD1. The CDR3 has 15 residues. Looked up from germline, CDR1 is SGHTA and CDR2 is FQGTGA. J was trimmed by 3 bases and V by 6 bases; bases with no gene match: 7. CDR3 residues: CASSPSGGANEKLFF. The DNA of the CDR3 is TGTGCCAGCAGTCCATCAGGGGGGGCTAATGAAAAACTGTTTTTT.

With regard to this clone: The sample has other DNA sequences that encode this CDR3 too. The chain joins TRBV2 to TRBJ1-3; D is undetermined. CDR3 length equals 14 residues. Germline lookup yields CDR1 SNHLY and CDR2 FYNNEI. V dropped 1 base and J dropped 2 bases, with 6 bases sitting between them. The CDR3, as DNA: TGTGCCAGCAGTGAAGGCCGGGCTGGAAACACCATATATTTT. Translation: CASSEGRAGNTIYF.

V gene TRBV2 combines with J gene TRBJ1-1, with D unclear. The CDR3 loop spans 13 amino acids. Trimming stripped 1 base from V and 5 bases from J, with 8 bases between. In germline, CDR1 is SNHLY, CDR2 FYNNEI. As DNA, the CDR3 is TGTGCCAGCAGTGAAGGCGGATTGACTGAAGCTTTCTTT. Translation gives CASSEGGLTEAFF.

The chain links TRBV19 to TRBJ2-2; the D call may be TRBD1 or TRBD2 (5 bases each). The CDR3 totals 18 residues. Germline-derived CDR1 and CDR2 are LNHDA and SQIVND (reference sequence). The V end lost 7 bases, the J end lost 5 bases, and 26 bases lay between the germline ends. The CDR3: CASNPRVGQGDHTGELFF. The CDR3, as DNA: TGTGCCAGTAATCCGAGGGTCGGTCAGGGCGACCATACCGGGGAGCTGTTTTTT.

The V and J genes are TRBV6-5 and TRBJ2-3, with 7 nucleotides matching TRBD2. Germline CDR1 reads MNHEY; CDR2 reads SVGAGI. V trimming: 0 bases; J trimming: 3 bases; junction bases outside the gene matches: 6. The CDR3 sequence is 16 residues long. The CDR3 bases are TGTGCCAGCAGTTACTCTTGGACTAGAGGTACAGATACGCAGTATTTT. It encodes CASSYSWTRGTDTQYF.

This rearrangement joins TRBV19 to TRBJ2-7, with D perhaps assigned TRBD1 or TRBD2 (6 bases each). V lost 1 base and J 9 bases, leaving 16 bases between the germline ends. The V gene's germline CDR1 is LNHDA and CDR2 SQIVND (reference sequence). The CDR3 is made up of 14 amino acids. The chain's CDR3 is CASSIGTVGTSQYF. The CDR3 DNA reads as TGTGCCAGTAGTATAGGGACAGTTGGGACTTCGCAGTACTTC. The whole variable domain, remainder taken from reference TRBV19 and TRBJ2-7, is DGGITQSPKYLFRKEGQNVTLSCEQNLNHDAMYWYRQDPGQGLRLIYYSQIVNDFQKGDIAEGYSVSREKKESFPLTVTSAQKNPTAFYLCASSIGTVGTSQYFGPGTRLTVT.

V gene TRBV30 combines with J gene TRBJ2-3; D is perhaps TRBD2 (6 bases). V was shortened by 4 bases and J by 3 bases, with 11 bases between the two germline ends. The CDR3 sequence is 13 residues long. The germline gives CDR1 GTSNPN, CDR2 SVGIG (reference sequence). The CDR3 loop reads CAWTVAETDTQYF. The CDR3 DNA sequence: TGTGCCTGGACGGTAGCGGAAACAGATACGCAGTATTTT.